The 25 T cell receptor beta chains below all came from one sample that was sequenced in a study of regulatory T cells in long-lasting Graves disease. As for time point: newly diagnosed GD, antithyroid drugs for less than 3 months. Construction of the TCR library relied on RNA isolated from PBMCs. iRepertoire HTBI primers and Arm-PCR of CDR3 regions built TCR beta libraries. TCRdb itself ran the multiplex PCR reads through MiXCR, one entry per CDR3 protein. The data hold about 440,000 distinct CDR3 sequences, with about 16% observed a single time. A further study also used this sample, focusing on T cells in Graves' hyperthyroidism and ophthalmopathy.

Sequenced here: peripheral blood mononuclear cells (PBMCs), sampled at new diagnosis, from a patient treated with antithyroid drugs. All receptors derive from a woman under 30 with Graves disease.

This clonotype was counted many times. The chain has TRBV12-3 or TRBV12-4 and TRBJ2-6; the D is unclear. Trimming removed 1 base from V and 0 bases from J, with 7 bases in between. The CDR3 is 16 amino acids. CDR3 amino acids: CASSLETSSGANVLTF. CDR3 bases: TGTGCCAGCAGTTTAGAAACCAGCTCTGGGGCCAACGTCCTGACTTTC.

This clonotype was recorded at least ten times. This chain joins TRBV7-6 and TRBJ1-1; D remains ambiguous. V lost 3 bases, J lost 2 bases, and 7 bases lay in between. Germline assignment: CDR1 SGHVS and CDR2 FNYEAQ. The CDR3 has 13 residues. In DNA form, the CDR3 reads TGTGCCAGCAGCTTTCAGACCAACACTGAAGCTTTCTTT. It codes for CASSFQTNTEAFF.

Many counts were recorded for this clonotype. The chain uses TRBV15 and TRBJ1-4; D is undetermined. CDR1 is LNHNV and CDR2 is YYDKDF in the germline V gene (reference sequence). V was trimmed by 8 bases and J by 0 bases, leaving 13 bases between them. This CDR3 is 15 amino acids long. The CDR3 nucleotides are TGTGCCACCTCCCACCAGAGGGCAACTAATGAAAAACTGTTTTTT. It yields the protein CATSHQRATNEKLFF.

V usage is TRBV7-3 and J usage is TRBJ2-5, with D maybe TRBD2 (6 bases). The germline V and J ends were trimmed by 1 base and 5 bases, with 14 bases remaining between them. Germline loops: CDR1 SGHTA, CDR2 FQGTGA. The CDR3 has 15 amino acids. CDR3 region: CASSLNGGAGETQYF. CDR3 sequence (DNA): TGTGCCAGCAGCTTAAATGGAGGGGCGGGCGAGACCCAGTACTTC.

At least ten counts were recorded for this clonotype. This rearrangement joins TRBV24-1 to TRBJ2-3; 11 bases line up with TRBD2. CDR1 KGHDR and CDR2 SFDVKD come from the germline V gene. Unmatched junction bases numbered 7, after V lost 4 bases and J lost 5 bases. The CDR3 covers 16 residues. The CDR3 DNA reads TGTGCCACCAGTGAGAGGACTAGCGGGCTCAGAGATACGCAGTATTTT. This codes for CATSERTSGLRDTQYF.

Many counts were recorded for this clonotype. The chain joins TRBV20-1 to TRBJ2-7; D is ambiguous. Trimming removed 6 bases from V and 2 bases from J, with 11 bases in between. This CDR3 is 12 amino acids long. CDR1 is DFQATT and CDR2 is SNEGSKA in the germline V gene (reference sequence). Here the CDR3 DNA reads TGCAGTGCAGCCGACGAGACCTACGAGCAGTACTTC. It specifies CSAADETYEQYF.

Many counts were recorded for this clonotype. J is TRBJ1-4 and V is TRBV2; D may be TRBD1 (6 bases). From germline, CDR1 is SNHLY and CDR2 FYNNEI. The CDR3 runs to 15 residues. V lost 2 bases, J lost 7 bases, and 14 bases lay in between. CDR3 region: CASSERGEGGEKLFF. CDR3 coding DNA: TGTGCCAGCAGTGAACGAGGGGAGGGGGGTGAAAAACTGTTTTTT.

The chain employs TRBV6-5 and TRBJ2-2; TRBD2 agrees at 10 bases. With V trimmed by 2 bases and J by 5 bases, 2 bases remained unmatched. The CDR3 loop spans 15 amino acids. The germline V gene encodes CDR1 MNHEY and CDR2 SVGAGI. CDR3 residues: CASSYELAGTGELFF. For the CDR3, the DNA is TGTGCCAGCAGTTACGAACTAGCGGGAACCGGGGAGCTGTTTTTT.

This clonotype was seen only a few times. The V gene is TRBV5-8, the J gene TRBJ2-1, with 13 nucleotides matching TRBD2. The CDR3 runs to 13 residues. Trimming removed 4 bases from V and 12 bases from J; junction bases left unmatched: 4. The germline CDR1 and CDR2 sequences are SGHTS and YDEGEE. CDR3 in amino acids: CASSPGLAGRQFF. Here the CDR3 DNA reads TGTGCCAGCAGCCCGGGACTAGCGGGACGGCAGTTCTTC.

This clonotype was picked up one time. This sequence joins TRBV18 and TRBJ1-6; 9 nucleotides line up with TRBD1. Trimming cost V 4 bases and J 5 bases; bases outside gene matches: 6. Germline V gene sequence: CDR1 KGHSH, CDR2 LQKENI. The CDR3 covers 16 residues. CDR3 sequence: CASSQDRGHNNSPLHF. DNA of the CDR3: TGTGCCAGCTCACAGGACAGGGGACATAATAATTCACCCCTCCACTTT.

This clonotype was recorded many times. CDR3 nucleotides: TGTGCCAGCAGCACATCATCTAGCGGGACCGCCTACGAGCAGTACTTC. Translating it yields CASSTSSSGTAYEQYF. The J gene is TRBJ2-7, the V gene TRBV7-2; 9 bases match TRBD2. Germline CDR1 SGHTA, CDR2 FQGNSA. V gave up 5 bases and J gave up 2 bases; unmatched junction bases: 10. This CDR3 spans 16 amino acids.

This clonotype was recorded many times. V usage is TRBV30 and J usage is TRBJ2-1, with 10 bases matching TRBD2. J gave up 6 bases and V 0 bases, and 8 bases lay outside the gene matches. The germline V gene has CDR1 GTSNPN and CDR2 SVGIG (reference sequence). The length of the CDR3 is 16 residues. The CDR3 DNA follows: TGTGCCTGGAGTGTATTAGGTAGCGGGAGGAGCAATGAGCAGTTCTTC. Protein product: CAWSVLGSGRSNEQFF. The variable domain in full, completed from reference TRBV30 and TRBJ2-1, reads SQTIHQWPATLVQPVGSPLSLECTVEGTSNPNLYWYRQAAGRGLQLLFYSVGIGQISSEVPQNLSASRPQDRQFILSSKKLLLSDSGFYLCAWSVLGSGRSNEQFFGPGTRLTVL.

This clonotype was counted many times. CDR3 sequence: CASSSRPPGPWGTGELFF. CDR3 nucleotide sequence: TGTGCCAGCAGTTCCCGCCCGCCAGGCCCATGGGGCACCGGGGAGCTGTTTTTT. The V and J genes are TRBV28 and TRBJ2-2; D uncertain. The CDR3 sequence is 18 residues long. From germline, CDR1 is MDHEN and CDR2 SYDVKM. V was pared by 4 bases and J by 4 bases, with 22 bases between.

V and J are TRBV28 and TRBJ2-1, with D possibly being TRBD1 (6 bases). The V gene lost 2 bases and the J gene lost 6 bases, with 14 bases spanning the gap. The germline CDR1 and CDR2 sequences are MDHEN and SYDVKM. The CDR3 covers 15 residues. The DNA of the CDR3 is TGTGCCAGCAGTTTACAGGACAGTGTGGGCAATGAGCAGTTCTTC. Amino acid sequence: CASSLQDSVGNEQFF.

This clonotype appeared many times. V and J are TRBV11-2 and TRBJ2-7; either TRBD1 or TRBD2 may fit D (6 bases each). Deletions cut 1 base from V and 0 bases from J, with 13 bases between. Germline V CDR1 and CDR2: SGHAT, FQNNGV. This CDR3 has 16 residues. The DNA for the CDR3 is TGTGCCAGCAGCTTAGGGGGGGCAGTGAGCTCCTACGAGCAGTACTTC. Protein sequence: CASSLGGAVSSYEQYF.

The chain has TRBV20-1 and TRBJ2-1, with 7 bases that match TRBD2. Germline V gene data show CDR1 as DFQATT and CDR2 as SNEGSKA (reference sequence). J lost 4 bases, V lost 8 bases, and 8 bases had no gene match. The CDR3 contains 13 residues. The CDR3 DNA is TGCAGTTACGAACTAGCGCTTTACAATGAGCAGTTCTTC. This sequence encodes CSYELALYNEQFF.

The chain is built from TRBV7-9 and TRBJ1-2, with 7 bases identical to TRBD1. Trimming at V came to 8 bases and at J to 1 base, leaving 4 bases not matched to a gene. The CDR3 is 13 amino acids. The germline CDR1 and CDR2 sequences are SEHNR and FQNEAQ (reference sequence). The CDR3 here is CASGRGVNYGYTF. In DNA form, the CDR3 reads TGTGCCAGCGGCAGGGGGGTTAACTATGGCTACACCTTC.

This rearrangement joins TRBV3-1 to TRBJ2-7, with D uncertain. The germline gives CDR1 LGHDT, CDR2 YNNKEL (reference sequence). The CDR3 is 17 amino acids. V dropped 0 bases and J dropped 3 bases, with 18 bases sitting between them. The CDR3 is CASSQDYPSPTRYEQYF. In nucleotides, the CDR3 is TGTGCCAGCAGCCAAGACTATCCTTCCCCGACTCGCTACGAGCAGTACTTC.

In its sample, this clonotype was seen many times. In DNA form, the CDR3 reads TGTGCCAGCTCTTCCGGGGCAATCAATGAGCAGTTCTTC. Translated: CASSSGAINEQFF. The chain couples TRBV27 to TRBJ2-1; D assignment may be TRBD1 or TRBD2 (5 bases each). CDR1 MNHEY and CDR2 SMNVEV come from the germline V gene (reference sequence). The CDR3 runs 13 residues. Trimming took off 8 bases at V and 6 bases at J, with 14 bases between the two ends.

There are many counts of this clonotype. This chain uses TRBV7-3 with TRBJ1-1; D is perhaps TRBD1 (5 bases). Germline V gene data show CDR1 as SGHTA and CDR2 as FQGTGA. The CDR3 totals 13 residues. With 4 bases removed from V and 1 base from J, the gap between germline ends came to 7 bases. CDR3 in DNA: TGTGCCAGCAGCTCCGACAGGAACACTGAAGCTTTCTTT. It yields the protein CASSSDRNTEAFF.

On this clonotype itself: This may be a read error, as it is one base from a much larger clone. The chain recombines TRBV28 with TRBJ2-1, with a possible D match to TRBD1 (5 bases). The CDR3 loop spans 14 amino acids. In germline, CDR1 is MDHEN, CDR2 SYDVKM. The ends were cut back, 9 bases at V and 10 bases at J, with 22 bases in the middle. The CDR3 DNA follows: TGTGCCAGTAAGACTTTCGACAGTTCCTACGAGCAGTTCTTC. Translating it yields CASKTFDSSYEQFF.

A few counts support this clonotype. V usage is TRBV5-6 and J usage is TRBJ2-7, with 8 bases matching TRBD1. Germline V gene lookup returns CDR1 SGHDT and CDR2 YYEEEE. Trimming took 0 bases from V and 2 from J; bases not matched to a gene: 4. There are 15 residues in the CDR3. For the CDR3, the DNA is TGTGCCAGCAGCTTGGTGGGCAGGGGGCCCTACGAGCAGTACTTC. Translated: CASSLVGRGPYEQYF.

This clonotype occurred a few times. This rearrangement joins TRBV19 to TRBJ2-2; 9 bases match TRBD1. After removal of 6 bases from V and 4 bases from J, the junction contained 12 bases not matched to a gene. This CDR3 region has 17 residues. Germline CDR1 and CDR2: LNHDA and SQIVND (reference sequence). CDR3 in amino acids: CASSTKPGTGPTGELFF. The CDR3 DNA is TGTGCCAGTAGCACAAAACCCGGGACAGGGCCCACCGGGGAGCTGTTTTTT.

In its sample, this clonotype was seen many times. This rearrangement joins TRBV6-1 to TRBJ2-7; D may be TRBD1 or TRBD2 (5 bases each). The V end lost 6 bases, the J end lost 0 bases, and 12 bases lay between the germline ends. There are 14 residues in the CDR3. Looked up from germline, CDR1 is MNHNS and CDR2 is SASEGT. The CDR3 reads CASRTGRLSYEQYF. The CDR3 region has the DNA TGTGCCAGCAGGACGGGACGTCTCTCCTACGAGCAGTACTTC.

This clonotype was found a few times. This sequence joins TRBV12-3 or TRBV12-4 and TRBJ1-3, with 10 bases lining up with TRBD1. The J segment lost 2 bases and the V segment lost 6 bases, leaving 13 bases of the junction unmatched. The CDR3 has 18 amino acids. CDR3 in amino acids: CASRERQGAKRTGNTIYF. CDR3 coding DNA: TGTGCCAGCAGAGAAAGACAGGGGGCAAAGAGGACTGGAAACACCATATATTTT.